Following are 3 T cell receptor beta chains from one sample sequenced in a study of blood T cell repertoires in COVID-19. Sequencing used immunoSEQ multiplex PCR; TCRdb keeps in-frame clones, though not all of them. The table has approximately 300,000 clones, roughly 86% seen once. Specimen: peripheral blood. The receptors come from a young woman with COVID-19, enrolled during active disease.

This chain joins TRBV4-3 and TRBJ2-2; 9 nucleotides line up with TRBD1. Germline lookup yields CDR1 LGHNA and CDR2 YSLEER. CDR3 length equals 16 residues. V shed 3 bases, J shed 7 bases, and the junction held 9 bases outside the gene matches. The DNA of the CDR3 is TGCGCCAGCAGCCATGCCGGGACAGGGCAGGGCGGGGAGCTGTTTTTT. Protein product: CASSHAGTGQGGELFF.

This sequence joins TRBV5-1 and TRBJ1-1; D ambiguous. CDR1 is SGHRS and CDR2 is YFSETQ in the germline V gene. V lost 2 bases, J lost 1 base, and 6 bases lay in between. The CDR3 is 13 amino acids. The CDR3 DNA reads as TGCGCCAGCAGCTTAGGAGCGAACACTGAAGCTTTCTTT. It encodes CASSLGANTEAFF.

The V call is TRBV25-1, the J call TRBJ1-5, with TRBD1 matching over 7 bases. The germline CDR1 and CDR2 sequences are MGHDK and SYGVNS. This CDR3 is built from 14 residues. The ends lost 5 bases at V and 7 bases at J; junction bases unmatched: 8. The CDR3 is CASSQQGQGQPQHF. DNA for the CDR3: TGTGCCAGCAGTCAACAGGGGCAAGGGCAGCCCCAGCATTTT. The complete variable domain, with remaining parts taken from reference TRBV25-1 and TRBJ1-5, reads EADIYQTPRYLVIGTGKKITLECSQTMGHDKMYWYQQDPGMELHLIHYSYGVNSTEKGDLSSESTVSRIRTEHFPLTLESARPSHTSQYLCASSQQGQGQPQHFGDGTRLSIL.